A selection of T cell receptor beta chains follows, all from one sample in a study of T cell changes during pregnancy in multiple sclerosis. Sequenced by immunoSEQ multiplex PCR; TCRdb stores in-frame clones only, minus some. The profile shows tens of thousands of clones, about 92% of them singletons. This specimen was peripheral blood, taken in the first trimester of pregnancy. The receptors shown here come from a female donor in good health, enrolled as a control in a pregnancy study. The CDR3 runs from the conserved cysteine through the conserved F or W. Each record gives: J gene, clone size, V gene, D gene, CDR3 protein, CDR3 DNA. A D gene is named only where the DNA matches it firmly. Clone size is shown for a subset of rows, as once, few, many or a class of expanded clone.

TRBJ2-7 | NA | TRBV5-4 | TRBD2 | CASRGGTSVYYEQYF | TGTGCCAGCAGGGGCGGGACTAGCGTATACTACGAGCAGTACTTC
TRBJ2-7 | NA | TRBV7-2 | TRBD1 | CASSFGGTGKPHEQYF | TGTGCCAGCAGCTTTGGGGGGACAGGGAAGCCCCACGAGCAGTACTTC
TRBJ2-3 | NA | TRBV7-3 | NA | CASSPAAYRDTQYF | TGTGCCAGCAGCCCGGCGGCCTACCGGGATACGCAGTATTTT
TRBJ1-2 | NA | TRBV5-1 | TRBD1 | CASSFVGQVSNGYTF | TGCGCCAGCAGCTTTGTGGGACAGGTATCAAATGGCTACACCTTC
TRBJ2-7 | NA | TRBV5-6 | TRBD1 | CASSSPGQGYEQYF | TGTGCCAGCAGCTCCCCGGGACAGGGATACGAGCAGTACTTC
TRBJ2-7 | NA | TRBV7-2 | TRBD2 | CASSLASGGAHEQYF | TGTGCCAGCAGCTTAGCAAGCGGGGGGGCCCACGAGCAGTACTTC
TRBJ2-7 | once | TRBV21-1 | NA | CASSNKGQNGREQYF | TGTGCCAGCAGCAATAAAGGACAGAACGGTCGGGAGCAGTACTTC
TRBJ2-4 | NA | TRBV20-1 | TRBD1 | CSGQGTNIQYF | TGCAGTGGACAGGGGACAAACATTCAGTACTTC
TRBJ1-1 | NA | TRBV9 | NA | CASSVGSGVAEAFF | TGTGCCAGCAGCGTAGGTTCAGGTGTCGCTGAAGCTTTCTTT
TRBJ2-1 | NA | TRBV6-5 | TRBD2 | CASSSLTSGAAGEQFF | TGTGCCAGCAGTTCCTTGACTAGCGGGGCAGCGGGTGAGCAGTTCTTC
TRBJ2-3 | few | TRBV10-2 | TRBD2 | CASSEPSGKGSDTQYF | TGCGCCAGCAGTGAACCCAGCGGGAAAGGAAGCGATACGCAGTATTTT
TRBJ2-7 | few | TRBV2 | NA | CASRDRDEQYF | TGTGCCAGCAGGGACAGAGACGAGCAGTACTTC
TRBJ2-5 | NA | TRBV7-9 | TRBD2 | CASSSQRGGRPRLALAQYF | TGTGCCAGCAGCTCCCAGAGGGGAGGGAGGCCCCGACTCGCTTTGGCCCAGTACTTC
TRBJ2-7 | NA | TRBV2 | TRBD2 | CASSDTSGRLDEQYF | TGTGCCAGCAGTGATACTAGCGGGAGGTTGGACGAGCAGTACTTC
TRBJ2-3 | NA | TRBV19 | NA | CASARGDRGTDTQYF | TGTGCCAGCGCCCGAGGTGACCGCGGTACAGATACGCAGTATTTT
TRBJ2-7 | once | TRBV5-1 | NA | CASSFHGDSYEQYF | TGCGCCAGCAGCTTTCACGGGGACTCCTACGAGCAGTACTTC
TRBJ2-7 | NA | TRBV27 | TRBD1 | CASSFQGAHNEQYF | TGTGCCAGCAGTTTTCAGGGGGCGCACAACGAGCAGTACTTC
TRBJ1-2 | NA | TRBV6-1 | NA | CASMPTRSYGYTF | TGTGCCAGTATGCCTACCAGGTCCTATGGCTACACCTTC
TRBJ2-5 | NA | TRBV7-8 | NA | CASSSYREETQYF | TGTGCCAGCAGCTCATACAGGGAAGAGACCCAGTACTTC
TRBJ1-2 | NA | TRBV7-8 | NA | CASSLVRSQFYGYTF | TGTGCCAGCAGCTTAGTTAGGAGTCAGTTCTATGGCTACACCTTC
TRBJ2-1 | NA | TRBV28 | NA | CASSLTGFKLNEQFF | TGTGCCAGCAGTTTGACGGGGTTCAAACTCAATGAGCAGTTCTTC